A selection of T cell receptor beta chains follows, all from one sample in a study of cytomegalovirus exposure and HLA in healthy donors. Some clones are missing from TCRdb's copy, which holds only in-frame ones; the method was immunoSEQ multiplex PCR. The sample has about 150,000 clones, roughly 78% seen once. Specimen: PBMCs. Receptors originate from a man aged 45-65 years in good health and CMV-seropositive. Each CDR3 is given with its conserved first and last residue. Fields, in order: V gene, D gene, clone size, J gene, CDR3 DNA, CDR3 protein. D genes are given only for firm matches. The size entry is marked missing in some rows and otherwise reads once, few, many or a size class.

>TRBV7-2|-|-|TRBJ2-3
TGTGCCAGCAGCCCGGGGGGCGGCACAGATACGCAGTATTTT
CASSPGGGTDTQYF
>TRBV29-1|-|-|TRBJ2-1
TGCAGCGTTGTGACGTTGGCAGGGGCTCACGGTGAGCAGTTCTTC
CSVVTLAGAHGEQFF
>TRBV6-5|TRBD1|-|TRBJ1-1
TGTGCCAGCAGTTCGGACAGGGATGTCACTGAAGCTTTCTTT
CASSSDRDVTEAFF
>TRBV7-3|-|-|TRBJ2-1
TGTGCCAGCAGCTTAATCTTTCCGAATGAGCAGTTCTTC
CASSLIFPNEQFF
>TRBV9|TRBD2|few|TRBJ2-3
TGTGCCAGCAGCCCCCTGACTAGCCGGAGCACAGATACGCAGTATTTT
CASSPLTSRSTDTQYF
>TRBV7-3|TRBD2|-|TRBJ2-1
TGTGCCAGCAGCGCCCAAACTAGCGGGAGGCTTAATGAGCAGTTCTTC
CASSAQTSGRLNEQFF
>TRBV5-1|-|-|TRBJ2-3
TGCGCCAGCAGCTTGGGGGGAGTCAGCCCAGATACGCAGTATTTT
CASSLGGVSPDTQYF
>TRBV7-9|-|once|TRBJ2-2
TGTGCCAGTGGGGCTATGAGGACCGGGGAGCTGTTTTTT
CASGAMRTGELFF
>TRBV25-1|TRBD2|-|TRBJ2-3
TGTGCCAGCAGTGAGGTAGCGGGGGAGCTCACAGATACGCAGTATTTT
CASSEVAGELTDTQYF
>TRBV9|-|-|TRBJ1-4
TGTGCCAGCAGCGTAGGCGGGGGCGTCAATGAAAAACTGTTTTTT
CASSVGGGVNEKLFF
>TRBV28|TRBD1|-|TRBJ1-5
TGTGCCAGCAGTCCCCCCCGGGGCAGGGGGCAGCTGCGGCCCCAGCATTTT
CASSPPRGRGQLRPQHF